These 14 T cell receptor beta chains originate from one sample sequenced in a study of siplizumab effects on memory and regulatory T cells. Method: immunoSEQ multiplex PCR; TCRdb's copy keeps in-frame clones and lacks some. The table records over 10,000 clones, under 40% of them present only once. Cells that made up the mixed lymphocyte reaction were cocultured at 37°C for about 6 days. Their target antigens are unknown. The specimen sequenced was CFSE-low (dividing) CD8+ T cells sorted from an allogeneic mixed lymphocyte reaction. These receptors originate from a human donor in good health; the cells came from an allogeneic mixed lymphocyte reaction.

This clone was observed a handful of times. This rearrangement joins TRBV11-2 to TRBJ2-7; 8 bases fit TRBD1. The length of the CDR3 is 16 residues. The V segment lost 3 bases and the J segment 7 bases; nucleotides outside the gene matches: 14. Germline assignment: CDR1 SGHAT and CDR2 FQNNGV. CDR3 loop: CASSLAPNWTGYEQYF. For the CDR3, the DNA is TGTGCCAGCAGCTTGGCCCCTAACTGGACAGGGTATGAGCAGTACTTC.

The chain links TRBV11-2 to TRBJ2-1, with TRBD1 matching 7 bases. The CDR3 is 16 amino acids. The germline V gene encodes CDR1 SGHAT and CDR2 FQNNGV. Trimming took 1 base from V and 13 from J; bases not matched to a gene: 16. The CDR3 spells CASSLAFELNRGGQFF. The DNA for the CDR3 is TGTGCCAGCAGCTTAGCCTTCGAACTGAACAGGGGCGGACAGTTCTTC.

This clone was detected only a few times. The CDR3 DNA reads TGTGCCTGGAGTGATTGGATGGGGGCGGGAGAGACCCAGTACTTC. Translating gives CAWSDWMGAGETQYF. The chain has TRBV30 and TRBJ2-5; a weak D match, TRBD1 (6 bases). Trimming shortened V by 1 base and J by 4 bases, and 16 bases separated the two germline ends. CDR1 GTSNPN and CDR2 SVGIG come from the germline V gene (reference sequence). The CDR3 runs 15 residues.

The rearrangement joins TRBV4-1 to TRBJ1-4, with D possibly TRBD1 on 5 matching bases. CDR3 length equals 15 residues. CDR1 MGHRA and CDR2 YSYEKL come from the germline V gene. The ends were cut back, 0 bases at V and 6 bases at J, with 11 bases in the middle. The CDR3 DNA reads as TGCGCCAGCAGCCAAGACCGGCAGGGATATGAAAAACTGTTTTTT. This codes for CASSQDRQGYEKLFF.

V usage is TRBV27 and J usage is TRBJ2-1, with 11 bases fitting TRBD2. Looked up from germline, CDR1 is MNHEY and CDR2 is SMNVEV (reference sequence). The CDR3 totals 15 residues. Trimming cost V 7 bases and J 9 bases; bases outside gene matches: 11. In DNA form, the CDR3 reads TGTGCCAGCACTGAATTTACTAGCGGGGGCGGTGAGCAGTTCTTC. It translates to CASTEFTSGGGEQFF.

Ten or more counts support this clone. The rearrangement links TRBV27 to TRBJ1-1; D is uncertain. This CDR3 has 14 residues. The V and J ends lost 3 bases and 4 bases respectively, with 12 bases between them. Per the germline V gene, CDR1 is MNHEY and CDR2 is SMNVEV (reference sequence). DNA for the CDR3: TGTGCCAGCAGTTTTACCGGGAAGGGCACTGAAGCTTTCTTT. Translated, it gives CASSFTGKGTEAFF.

V usage is TRBV13 and J usage is TRBJ1-2; D not certain. Trimming took 5 bases from V and 3 from J, leaving 16 bases between them. The length of the CDR3 is 15 residues. From germline, CDR1 is PRHDT and CDR2 FYEKMQ (reference sequence). CDR3 loop: CASSQRVGWDYGYTF. The CDR3 DNA reads TGTGCCAGCAGCCAGCGGGTGGGTTGGGACTATGGCTACACCTTC.

V gene TRBV7-3 combines with J gene TRBJ2-1; 8 bases are shared with TRBD1. V dropped 5 bases and J dropped 8; count of bases not matched to a gene: 8. Germline CDR1 and CDR2: SGHTA and FQGTGA. The CDR3 loop spans 14 amino acids. The CDR3 protein is CASSQTGGVDEQFF. The DNA of the CDR3 is TGTGCCAGCAGCCAAACAGGGGGAGTCGATGAGCAGTTCTTC.

V and J are TRBV27 and TRBJ2-3; D call uncertain. CDR3 length: 12 residues. Germline CDR1 MNHEY, CDR2 SMNVEV (reference sequence). Trimming cost V 0 bases and J 6 bases, with 4 bases left between them. CDR3 sequence (DNA): TGTGCCAGCAGTTTATCGACGGATACGCAGTATTTT. As protein: CASSLSTDTQYF.

Within the sample, this clone is medium-sized. The CDR3 protein is CASSFGTSTDTQYF. The CDR3 DNA sequence: TGTGCCAGCAGTTTCGGCACTAGCACAGATACGCAGTATTTT. The chain is built from TRBV27 and TRBJ2-3; D gene unclear. CDR3 length equals 14 residues. Trimming shortened V by 3 bases and J by 0 bases, and 7 bases separated the two germline ends. Germline V CDR1 and CDR2: MNHEY, SMNVEV (reference sequence).

This clone came up a few times. The V call is TRBV6-5, the J call TRBJ2-1, with 7 positions matching TRBD2. V lost 8 bases to trimming and J lost 5 bases; unmatched junction nucleotides: 3. This CDR3 region has 12 residues. Germline loops: CDR1 MNHEY, CDR2 SVGAGI. The CDR3 is CASEGGNNEQFF. The CDR3 region has the DNA TGTGCCAGCGAGGGAGGGAACAATGAGCAGTTCTTC.

In its sample, this clone was seen once. The chain combines TRBV7-9 with TRBJ2-5; TRBD1 agrees at 7 bases. With the DNA end fitting TRBJ2-7 better, the J assignment may be wrong. The CDR3 consists of 16 residues. Germline V gives CDR1 SEHNR, CDR2 FQNEAQ (reference sequence). CDR3 residues: CASSPRTGQGYNEQYF. CDR3 nucleotide sequence: TGTGCCAGCAGCCCAAGGACAGGACAAGGATACAACGAGCAGTACTTC.

This sequence joins TRBV14 and TRBJ2-1, with 8 bases identical to TRBD2. The CDR3 runs 16 residues. Trimming at V came to 3 bases and at J to 3 bases, leaving 7 bases not matched to a gene. Germline V lookup: CDR1 SGHDN, CDR2 FVKESK. The CDR3 sequence: CASSHLSGDYYNEQFF. CDR3 DNA: TGTGCCAGCAGCCACCTTAGCGGGGACTACTACAATGAGCAGTTCTTC.

This clone has more than one count but fewer than ten. This rearrangement joins TRBV4-2 to TRBJ2-7; D unclear. CDR3 size: 13 residues. V shed 4 bases and J shed 6 bases, with 13 bases lying between them. Germline loops: CDR1 LGHNA, CDR2 YNFKEQ. The CDR3 DNA follows: TGTGCCAGCAGCCCGCTCACCGGCGGCGAGCAGTACTTC. Translating it yields CASSPLTGGEQYF.